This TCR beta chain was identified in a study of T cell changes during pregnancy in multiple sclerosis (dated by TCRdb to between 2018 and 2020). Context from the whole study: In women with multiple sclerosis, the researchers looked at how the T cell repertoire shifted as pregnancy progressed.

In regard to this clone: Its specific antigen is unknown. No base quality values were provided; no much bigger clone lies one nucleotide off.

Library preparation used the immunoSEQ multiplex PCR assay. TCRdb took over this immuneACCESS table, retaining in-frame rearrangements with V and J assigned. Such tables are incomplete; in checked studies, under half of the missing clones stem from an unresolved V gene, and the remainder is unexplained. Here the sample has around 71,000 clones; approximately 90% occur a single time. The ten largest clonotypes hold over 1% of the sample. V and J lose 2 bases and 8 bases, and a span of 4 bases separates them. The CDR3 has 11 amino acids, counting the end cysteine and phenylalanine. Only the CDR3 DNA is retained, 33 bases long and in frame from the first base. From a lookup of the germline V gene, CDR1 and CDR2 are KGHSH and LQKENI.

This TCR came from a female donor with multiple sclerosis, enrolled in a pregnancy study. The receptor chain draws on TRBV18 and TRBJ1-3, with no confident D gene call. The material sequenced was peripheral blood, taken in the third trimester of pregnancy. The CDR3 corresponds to CASSPADTIYF. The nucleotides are TGTGCCAGCTCACCAGCGGACACCATATATTTT.